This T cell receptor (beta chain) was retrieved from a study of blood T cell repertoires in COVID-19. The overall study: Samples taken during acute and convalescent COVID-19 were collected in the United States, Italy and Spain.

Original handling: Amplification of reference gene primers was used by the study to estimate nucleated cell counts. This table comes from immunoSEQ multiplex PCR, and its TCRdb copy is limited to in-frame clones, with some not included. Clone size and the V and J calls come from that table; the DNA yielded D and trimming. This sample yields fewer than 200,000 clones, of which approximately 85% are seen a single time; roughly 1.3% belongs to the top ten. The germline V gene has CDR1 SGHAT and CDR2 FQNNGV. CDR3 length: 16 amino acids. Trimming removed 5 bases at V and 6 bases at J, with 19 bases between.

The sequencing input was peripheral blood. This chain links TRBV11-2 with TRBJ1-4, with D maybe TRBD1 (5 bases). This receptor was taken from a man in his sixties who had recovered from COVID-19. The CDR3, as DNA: TGTGCCAGCAGCCCCGGGGCGGGGGTGCCGCATGAAAAACTGTTTTTT. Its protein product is CASSPGAGVPHEKLFF.